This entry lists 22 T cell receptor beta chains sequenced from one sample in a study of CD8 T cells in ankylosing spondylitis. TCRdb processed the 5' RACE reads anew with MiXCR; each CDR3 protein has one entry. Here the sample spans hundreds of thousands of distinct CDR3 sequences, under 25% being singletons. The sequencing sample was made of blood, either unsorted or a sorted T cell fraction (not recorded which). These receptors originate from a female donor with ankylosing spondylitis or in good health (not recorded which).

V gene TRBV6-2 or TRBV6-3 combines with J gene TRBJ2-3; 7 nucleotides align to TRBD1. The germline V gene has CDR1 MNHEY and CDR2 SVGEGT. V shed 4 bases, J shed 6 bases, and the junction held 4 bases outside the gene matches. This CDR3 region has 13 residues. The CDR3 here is CASSFDRDDTQYF. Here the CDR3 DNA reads TGTGCCAGCAGTTTCGACAGGGACGATACGCAGTATTTT.

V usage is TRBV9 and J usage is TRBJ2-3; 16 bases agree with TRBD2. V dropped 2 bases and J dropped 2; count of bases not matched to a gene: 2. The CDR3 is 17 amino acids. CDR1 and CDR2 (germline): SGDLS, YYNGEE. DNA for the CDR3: TGTGCCAGCAGCGTGGGACTAGCGGGAGGGGTCACAGATACGCAGTATTTT. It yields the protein CASSVGLAGGVTDTQYF.

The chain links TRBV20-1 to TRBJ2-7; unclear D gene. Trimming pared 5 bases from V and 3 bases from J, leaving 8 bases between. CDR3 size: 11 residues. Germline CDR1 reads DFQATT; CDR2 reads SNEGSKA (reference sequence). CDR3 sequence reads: CSARTIYEQYF. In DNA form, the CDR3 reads TGCAGTGCTCGAACCATCTACGAGCAGTACTTC.

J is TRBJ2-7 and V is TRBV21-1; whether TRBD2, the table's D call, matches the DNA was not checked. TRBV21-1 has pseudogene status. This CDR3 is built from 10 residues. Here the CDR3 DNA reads TGTGCCCCCGCGGAACACGAGCAGTACTTC. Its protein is CAPAEHEQYF.

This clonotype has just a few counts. The CDR3 nucleotides are TGTGCCAGCAGCCCCTTGAGACGCGGCAATGAGCAGTTCTTC. It yields the protein CASSPLRRGNEQFF. J is TRBJ2-1 and V is TRBV12-3 or TRBV12-4, with D unclear. The CDR3 runs to 14 residues. V was clipped by 6 bases and J by 6 bases, with 15 bases between them.

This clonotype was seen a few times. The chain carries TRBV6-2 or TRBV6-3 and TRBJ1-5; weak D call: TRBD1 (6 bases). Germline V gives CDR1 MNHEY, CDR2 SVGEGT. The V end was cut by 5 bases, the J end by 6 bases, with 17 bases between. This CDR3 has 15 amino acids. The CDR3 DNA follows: TGTGCCAGCAGTGCCCCAGGGGTATGGGGTCAGCCCCAGCATTTT. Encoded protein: CASSAPGVWGQPQHF.

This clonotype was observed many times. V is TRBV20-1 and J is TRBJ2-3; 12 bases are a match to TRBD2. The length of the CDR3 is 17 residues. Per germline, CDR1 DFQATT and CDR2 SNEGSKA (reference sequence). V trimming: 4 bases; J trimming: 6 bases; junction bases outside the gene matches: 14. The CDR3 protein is CSANPPGLAGPLDTQYF. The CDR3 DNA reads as TGCAGTGCTAACCCTCCCGGACTAGCGGGACCTCTGGATACGCAGTATTTT.

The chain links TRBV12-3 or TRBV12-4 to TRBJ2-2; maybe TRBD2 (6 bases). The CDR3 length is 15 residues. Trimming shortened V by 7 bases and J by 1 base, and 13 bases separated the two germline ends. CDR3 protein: CASKRVAVNTGELFF. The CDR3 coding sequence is TGTGCCAGCAAGAGGGTAGCGGTGAACACCGGGGAGCTGTTTTTT.

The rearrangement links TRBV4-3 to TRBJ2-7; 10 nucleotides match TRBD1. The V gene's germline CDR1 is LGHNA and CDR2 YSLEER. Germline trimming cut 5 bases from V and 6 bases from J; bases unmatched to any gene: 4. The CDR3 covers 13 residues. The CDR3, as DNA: TGCGCCAGCAGCGCGGACAGGGGGTTCGAGCAGTACTTC. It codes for CASSADRGFEQYF.

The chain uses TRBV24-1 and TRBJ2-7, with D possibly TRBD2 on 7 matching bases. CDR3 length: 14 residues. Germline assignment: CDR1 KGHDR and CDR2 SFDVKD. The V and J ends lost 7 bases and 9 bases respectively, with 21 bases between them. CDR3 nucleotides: TGTGCCACCAGCGGCGGGGGCGCGGGGTTTGGGCAGTACTTC. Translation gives CATSGGGAGFGQYF.

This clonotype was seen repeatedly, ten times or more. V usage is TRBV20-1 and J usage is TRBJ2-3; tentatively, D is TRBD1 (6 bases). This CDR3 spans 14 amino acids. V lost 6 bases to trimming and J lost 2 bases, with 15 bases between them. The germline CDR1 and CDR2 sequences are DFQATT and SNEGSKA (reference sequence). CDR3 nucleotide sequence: TGCAGTGCAAAATACCAGGGGCCCACAGATACGCAGTATTTT. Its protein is CSAKYQGPTDTQYF.

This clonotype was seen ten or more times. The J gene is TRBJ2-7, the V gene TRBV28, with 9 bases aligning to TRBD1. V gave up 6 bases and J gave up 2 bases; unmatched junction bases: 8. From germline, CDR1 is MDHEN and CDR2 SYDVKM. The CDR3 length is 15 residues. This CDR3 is CASRGTGWGAYEQYF. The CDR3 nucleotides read TGTGCCAGCAGGGGGACAGGGTGGGGAGCCTACGAGCAGTACTTC.

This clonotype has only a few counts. The CDR3 DNA reads TGTGCCAGCAGCATCTCGACAGGGCGTGTGAACACCGGGGAGCTGTTTTTT. Translated, it gives CASSISTGRVNTGELFF. The chain combines TRBV9 with TRBJ2-2; TRBD1 matches 7 bases. Germline V gene data show CDR1 as SGDLS and CDR2 as YYNGEE. J gave up 1 base and V 4 bases, and 10 bases lay outside the gene matches. This CDR3 is built from 17 residues.

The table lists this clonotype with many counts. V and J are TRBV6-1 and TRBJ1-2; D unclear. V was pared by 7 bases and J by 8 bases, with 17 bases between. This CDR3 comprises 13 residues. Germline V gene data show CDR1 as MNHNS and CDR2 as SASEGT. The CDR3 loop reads CASNKSGSRGYTF. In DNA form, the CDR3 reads TGTGCCAGCAATAAAAGTGGCTCGCGGGGCTACACCTTC.

CDR3 region: CSALTSGWQDTQYF. CDR3 DNA sequence: TGCAGCGCCCTAACTAGCGGTTGGCAAGATACGCAGTATTTT. The genes are TRBV29-1 and TRBJ2-3; 8 positions match TRBD2. The trim removed 7 bases at V and 5 bases at J, leaving 11 bases unmatched. The CDR3 has 14 amino acids. CDR1 is SQVTM and CDR2 is ANQGSEA in the germline V gene.

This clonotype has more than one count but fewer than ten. The CDR3 loop is CASSRRQVATEAFF. CDR3 coding DNA: TGCGCCAGCAGCCGGAGACAGGTGGCCACTGAAGCTTTCTTT. The chain couples TRBV5-1 to TRBJ1-1; a possible D gene is TRBD1 (6 bases). Trimming took 4 bases from V and 4 from J, leaving 14 bases between them. Per germline, CDR1 SGHRS and CDR2 YFSETQ. This CDR3 contains 14 residues.

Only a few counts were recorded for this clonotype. The CDR3 spells CSARRGGTGDEKLFF. The CDR3 nucleotides read TGCAGTGCAAGAAGAGGCGGGACAGGGGACGAAAAACTGTTTTTT. The V and J genes are TRBV20-1 and TRBJ1-4; 10 nucleotides align to TRBD1. This CDR3 is 15 amino acids long. The V gene's germline CDR1 is DFQATT and CDR2 SNEGSKA (reference sequence). J gave up 8 bases and V 6 bases, and 12 bases lay outside the gene matches.

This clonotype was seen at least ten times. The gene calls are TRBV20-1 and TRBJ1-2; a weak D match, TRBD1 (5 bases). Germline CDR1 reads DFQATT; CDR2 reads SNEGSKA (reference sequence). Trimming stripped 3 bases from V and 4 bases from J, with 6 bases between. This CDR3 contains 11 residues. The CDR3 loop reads CSARTVYGYTF. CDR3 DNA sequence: TGCAGTGCTAGGACAGTCTATGGCTACACCTTC.

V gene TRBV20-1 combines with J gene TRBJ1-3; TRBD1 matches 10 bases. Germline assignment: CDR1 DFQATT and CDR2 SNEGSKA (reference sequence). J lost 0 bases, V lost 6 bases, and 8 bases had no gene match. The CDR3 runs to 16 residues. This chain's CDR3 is CSARDRGRASGNTIYF. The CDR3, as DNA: TGCAGTGCCCGGGACAGGGGCCGTGCCTCTGGAAACACCATATATTTT.

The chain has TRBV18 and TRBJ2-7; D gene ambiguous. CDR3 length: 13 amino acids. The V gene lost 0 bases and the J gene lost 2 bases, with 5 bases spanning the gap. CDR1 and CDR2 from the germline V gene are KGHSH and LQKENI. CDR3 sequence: CASSPPDTYEQYF. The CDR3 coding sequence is TGTGCCAGCTCACCACCGGATACCTACGAGCAGTACTTC.

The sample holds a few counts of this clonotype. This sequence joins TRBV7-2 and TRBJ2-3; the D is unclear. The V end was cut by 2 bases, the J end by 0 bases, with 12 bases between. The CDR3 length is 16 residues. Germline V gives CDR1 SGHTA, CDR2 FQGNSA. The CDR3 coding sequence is TGTGCCAGCAGCTTAAAATCAAGCGTAAGCACAGATACGCAGTATTTT. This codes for CASSLKSSVSTDTQYF.

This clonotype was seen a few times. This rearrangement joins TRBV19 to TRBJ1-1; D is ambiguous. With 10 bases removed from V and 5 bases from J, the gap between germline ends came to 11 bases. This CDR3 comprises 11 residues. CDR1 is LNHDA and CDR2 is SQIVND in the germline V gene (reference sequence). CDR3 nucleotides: TGTGCCACCTCGGGGTGGACTGAAGCTTTCTTT. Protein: CATSGWTEAFF.